The next 16 T cell receptor beta chains were all read from a single sample in a study of blood T cell repertoires in COVID-19. Only in-frame clones appear in the TCRdb table, and some are missing; sequencing was by immunoSEQ multiplex PCR. This sample has approximately 99,000 clones, with approximately 86% found just once. Material: peripheral blood. The receptors were sampled from a man aged 45-60 years with COVID-19, enrolled during active disease.

This rearrangement joins TRBV11-2 to TRBJ2-1; 8 bases are shared with TRBD1. Germline values: CDR1 SGHAT, CDR2 FQNNGV. Trimming took 4 bases from V and 2 from J; bases not matched to a gene: 1. The CDR3 extends over 14 amino acids. CDR3 in amino acids: CASSSGQAYNEQFF. The CDR3 DNA sequence: TGTGCCAGCAGCTCGGGACAGGCCTACAATGAGCAGTTCTTC.

The J gene is TRBJ1-5, the V gene TRBV18, with D possibly being TRBD1 (6 bases). This CDR3 has 16 residues. Germline V CDR1 and CDR2: KGHSH, LQKENI. Trimming cost V 3 bases and J 6 bases, with 18 bases left between them. In DNA, the CDR3 is TGTGCCAGCTCACCGGGGGCCCAGATATTTGTTCAGCCCCAGCATTTT. Residues: CASSPGAQIFVQPQHF.

The rearrangement links TRBV25-1 to TRBJ1-4, with D tentatively TRBD1 (5 bases). CDR1 and CDR2 from the germline V gene are MGHDK and SYGVNS. The CDR3 consists of 13 residues. Trimming removed 5 bases from V and 8 bases from J, with 12 bases in between. The CDR3 protein is CASSSRVGEKLFF. The CDR3 DNA is TGTGCCAGCAGTAGCAGGGTTGGGGAAAAACTGTTTTTT. Full variable domain (missing parts from reference TRBV25-1 and TRBJ1-4): EADIYQTPRYLVIGTGKKITLECSQTMGHDKMYWYQQDPGMELHLIHYSYGVNSTEKGDLSSESTVSRIRTEHFPLTLESARPSHTSQYLCASSSRVGEKLFFGSGTQLSVL.

The chain combines TRBV19 with TRBJ2-7; 8 positions match TRBD1. In germline, CDR1 is LNHDA, CDR2 SQIVND (reference sequence). This CDR3 has 18 residues. Trimming cost V 5 bases and J 1 base; bases outside gene matches: 16. In DNA, the CDR3 is TGTGCCAGTAGTGCCTCGGGACAGGCTTACCCCGAATCCTACGAGCAGTACTTC. Protein: CASSASGQAYPESYEQYF.

The chain links TRBV5-6 to TRBJ1-5; 7 bases map to TRBD1. J lost 4 bases, V lost 4 bases, and 11 bases had no gene match. The CDR3 totals 16 residues. CDR1 and CDR2 (germline): SGHDT, YYEEEE. Here the CDR3 reads CASSALNRGPNQPQHF. CDR3 DNA: TGTGCCAGCAGCGCCCTAAACAGGGGCCCTAATCAGCCCCAGCATTTT.

The rearrangement joins TRBV11-2 to TRBJ2-3, with D possibly matching TRBD1 (5 bases). The CDR3 runs 15 residues. Germline-derived CDR1 and CDR2 are SGHAT and FQNNGV. V was trimmed by 1 base and J by 1 base, leaving 9 bases between them. The DNA for the CDR3 is TGTGCCAGCAGCTTAGGATGGGGCGGCACAGATACGCAGTATTTT. Protein product: CASSLGWGGTDTQYF.

The V and J genes are TRBV5-8 and TRBJ2-7; D possibly corresponds to TRBD2 (5 bases). The V gene lost 4 bases and the J gene lost 3 bases, with 14 bases spanning the gap. The CDR3 totals 14 residues. Germline V gives CDR1 SGHTS, CDR2 YDEGEE. The CDR3 nucleotides read TGTGCCAGCAGCCAACACGGGATCAGCTACGAGCAGTACTTC. It codes for CASSQHGISYEQYF.

The CDR3, as DNA: TGCGCCAGCAATCCCGCGGAAGGGGCTGGCGGTGAGCAGTTCTTC. It encodes CASNPAEGAGGEQFF. The V gene is TRBV5-1, the J gene TRBJ2-1; D is perhaps TRBD1 (5 bases). V was cut by 6 bases and J by 9 bases, with 22 bases left in between. The germline CDR1 and CDR2 sequences are SGHRS and YFSETQ. The CDR3 totals 15 residues.

The V gene is TRBV7-9, the J gene TRBJ1-6, with TRBD1 matching over 8 bases. Unmatched junction bases numbered 5, after V lost 4 bases and J lost 12 bases. CDR1 is SEHNR, CDR2 FQNEAQ, per germline (reference sequence). CDR3 size: 13 residues. CDR3 loop: CASSYGQGQPLHF. Here the CDR3 DNA reads TGTGCCAGCAGCTACGGACAGGGACAACCCCTCCACTTT.

This clone was picked up one time. The CDR3 DNA reads as TGTGCCAGCTCACCAGGAGTTAATGAGCAGTTCTTC. Amino acids: CASSPGVNEQFF. This chain joins TRBV18 and TRBJ2-1, with unresolved D. The CDR3 extends over 12 amino acids. Germline V gene sequence: CDR1 KGHSH, CDR2 LQKENI. Trimming shortened V by 2 bases and J by 7 bases, and 6 bases separated the two germline ends. Complete variable domain (other parts from reference TRBV18 and TRBJ2-1): NAGVMQNPRHLVRRRGQEARLRCSPMKGHSHVYWYRQLPEEGLKFMVYLQKENIIDESGMPKERFSAEFPKEGPSILRIQQVVRGDSAAYFCASSPGVNEQFFGPGTRLTVL.

The chain recombines TRBV3-1 (or the pseudogene TRBV3-2) with TRBJ2-7; D remains unclear. This CDR3 region has 13 residues. Germline V gene lookup returns CDR1 LGHDT and CDR2 YNNKEL (reference sequence). Trimming took off 1 base at V and 3 bases at J, with 7 bases between the two ends. The CDR3 protein is CASSQASYYEQYF. The DNA for the CDR3 is TGTGCCAGCAGCCAAGCTTCGTACTACGAGCAGTACTTC.

The chain combines TRBV6-2 or TRBV6-3 with TRBJ1-1; a possible D gene is TRBD1 (6 bases). V was shortened by 4 bases and J by 10 bases, with 13 bases between the two germline ends. The CDR3 sequence is 12 residues long. Germline assignment: CDR1 MNHEY and CDR2 SVGEGT. The CDR3 here is CASSSPGAGAFF. Written as DNA, the CDR3 is TGTGCCAGCAGTTCCCCAGGGGCCGGAGCTTTCTTT.

V and J are TRBV5-4 and TRBJ1-3; 9 nucleotides agree with TRBD1. There are 16 residues in the CDR3. The germline V gene has CDR1 SGHNT and CDR2 YYREEE (reference sequence). The J segment lost 0 bases and the V segment lost 3 bases, leaving 4 bases of the junction unmatched. CDR3 DNA sequence: TGTGCCAGCAGCTGGGGACAGGGCAGCTCTGGAAACACCATATATTTT. Amino acid sequence: CASSWGQGSSGNTIYF.

This clone was observed a single time. This chain links TRBV10-1 with TRBJ1-1; possible D gene TRBD1, 6 bases. V lost 4 bases and J 1 base, leaving 10 bases between the germline ends. The germline gives CDR1 WNHNN, CDR2 SYGVQD (reference sequence). This CDR3 is built from 14 residues. CDR3 sequence: CASSARDTNTEAFF. The CDR3 bases are TGCGCCAGCAGTGCCAGGGACACGAACACTGAAGCTTTCTTT.

In this sample, this clone turned up once. The chain uses TRBV7-9 and TRBJ2-1; a possible D gene is TRBD1 (6 bases). V lost 4 bases and J lost 12, with 13 bases in between. Germline V lookup: CDR1 SEHNR, CDR2 FQNEAQ (reference sequence). The CDR3 extends over 12 amino acids. The DNA for the CDR3 is TGTGCCAGCAGCTCGTCAGGGGATGCGCAGTTCTTC. Amino acids: CASSSSGDAQFF.

V and J are TRBV9 and TRBJ2-3, with TRBD2 matching over 9 bases. Trimming at V came to 4 bases and at J to 3 bases, leaving 9 bases not matched to a gene. The CDR3 sequence is 16 residues long. Germline CDR1 and CDR2: SGDLS and YYNGEE. CDR3 protein: CASSPPSSGGTDTQYF. CDR3 nucleotide sequence: TGTGCCAGCAGCCCCCCCTCAAGCGGGGGGACAGATACGCAGTATTTT.